Described below is a single T cell receptor (beta chain) sequence and its context. What it binds is unknown. Profiled with immunoSEQ multiplex PCR; TCRdb holds only in-frame clones, not every one. The data contain some 1.5 million clones, about 96% of them singletons. This CDR3 comprises 15 residues. V lost 4 bases to trimming and J lost 2 bases; unmatched junction nucleotides: 3. The germline V gene encodes CDR1 SGHKS and CDR2 YYEKEE (reference sequence). This record comes from a study of shared clonotypes between healthy human individuals. Study-wide findings and caveats: A handful of donors had roughly 5% of their naive CD4 clonotypes in common.

The sequence derives from a man aged 25-45 years in good health. This chain joins TRBV5-5 and TRBJ1-5, with 10 bases lining up with TRBD1. The sequenced material came from naive CD4+ T cells sorted from blood. The subset: CD45RA+ positively selected. The CDR3 protein is CASSTGTGGNQPQHF. The CDR3 bases are TGTGCCAGCAGCACCGGGACAGGGGGCAATCAGCCCCAGCATTTT. Complete variable domain (other parts from reference TRBV5-5 and TRBJ1-5): DAGVTQSPTHLIKTRGQQVTLRCSPISGHKSVSWYQQVLGQGPQFIFQYYEKEERGRGNFPDRFSARQFPNYSSELNVNALLLGDSALYLCASSTGTGGNQPQHFGDGTRLSIL.